A single sample is the source of the 15 T cell receptor beta chains below, sequenced in a study of Ad26.COV2.S vaccination and SARS-CoV-2 variants. This table comes from immunoSEQ multiplex PCR, and its TCRdb copy is limited to in-frame clones, with some not included. In the table there are 300,000 to 400,000 clones, around 86% of which are singletons. Treatment noted: roughly 20 received Ad26.COV2.S at low or high dose, single or two shots; roughly 5 received placebo; per-sample allocation not given. The investigators took samples on day 63 after the first vaccine or placebo injection. The specimen comprised peripheral blood, sampled in a trial of Ad26.COV2.S vaccine versus placebo. These receptors all come from a person aged 18-60 years who received the Ad26.COV2.S COVID-19 vaccine or a placebo.

This clone was seen only once. The chain joins TRBV19 to TRBJ2-2; TRBD2 might be the D (6 bases). V was trimmed by 5 bases and J by 5 bases, leaving 15 bases between them. From germline, CDR1 is LNHDA and CDR2 SQIVND (reference sequence). The CDR3 runs to 15 residues. Here the CDR3 reads CASSVGLGRTGELFF. As DNA, the CDR3 is TGTGCCAGTAGTGTGGGACTGGGGAGGACCGGGGAGCTGTTTTTT.

V usage is TRBV10-3 and J usage is TRBJ2-6; D is ambiguous. Germline V gene sequence: CDR1 ENHRY, CDR2 SYGVKD. This CDR3 comprises 19 residues. The ends were cut back, 0 bases at V and 2 bases at J, with 17 bases in the middle. Written as DNA, the CDR3 is TGTGCCATCAGTGAGTCGAGTTCTAAGGGATCAACTGGGGCCAACGTCCTGACTTTC. Its protein product is CAISESSSKGSTGANVLTF.

This chain connects TRBV11-2 to TRBJ1-4, with D tentatively TRBD1 (5 bases). V lost 3 bases and J lost 3, with 14 bases in between. The CDR3 has 16 residues. Germline V gene lookup returns CDR1 SGHAT and CDR2 FQNNGV. The CDR3 reads CASSFGGRHPNEKLFF. The CDR3 DNA sequence: TGTGCCAGCAGCTTCGGGGGGAGGCATCCTAATGAAAAACTGTTTTTT.

The CDR3 loop is CASSLVPVSSYNEQFF. CDR3 nucleotides: TGCGCCAGCAGCTTGGTTCCGGTAAGCTCCTACAATGAGCAGTTCTTC. The chain couples TRBV5-1 to TRBJ2-1; D gene ambiguous. This CDR3 has 16 residues. The V end lost 0 bases, the J end lost 0 bases, and 10 bases lay between the germline ends. From germline, CDR1 is SGHRS and CDR2 YFSETQ.

The chain carries TRBV5-4 and TRBJ2-2, with a tentative D call TRBD2 (7 bases). V lost 6 bases, J lost 3 bases, and 18 bases lay in between. The germline V gene encodes CDR1 SGHNT and CDR2 YYREEE (reference sequence). CDR3 size: 16 residues. CDR3 coding DNA: TGTGCCAGCAACAACCGGGCGGGGGCCTACACCGGGGAGCTGTTTTTT. This sequence encodes CASNNRAGAYTGELFF.

This clone was observed a handful of times. The chain combines TRBV6-2 or TRBV6-3 with TRBJ1-5; D is unclear. Germline V gives CDR1 MNHEY, CDR2 SVGEGT. V was cut by 6 bases and J by 4 bases, with 10 bases left in between. The CDR3 loop spans 13 amino acids. The CDR3 loop reads CASSRTLNQPQHF. CDR3 nucleotide sequence: TGTGCCAGCAGCCGAACCTTAAATCAGCCCCAGCATTTT.

The J gene is TRBJ1-6, the V gene TRBV5-1; 9 positions agree with TRBD1. Per germline, CDR1 SGHRS and CDR2 YFSETQ. The CDR3 has 14 amino acids. With 4 bases clipped from V and 9 bases from J, the junction kept 5 bases outside the gene matches. The CDR3 protein is CASSHGQGSSPLHF. In DNA form, the CDR3 reads TGCGCCAGCAGCCACGGACAGGGGTCTTCACCCCTCCACTTT.

This chain links TRBV30 with TRBJ2-3; 7 bases fit TRBD2. This CDR3 spans 13 amino acids. V shed 4 bases, J shed 2 bases, and the junction held 3 bases outside the gene matches. Germline V lookup: CDR1 GTSNPN, CDR2 SVGIG (reference sequence). The CDR3 DNA sequence: TGTGCCTGGACTAGCGGAAACACAGATACGCAGTATTTT. This encodes CAWTSGNTDTQYF. Combining the CDR3 with reference TRBV30 and TRBJ2-3 gives the whole variable domain SQTIHQWPATLVQPVGSPLSLECTVEGTSNPNLYWYRQAAGRGLQLLFYSVGIGQISSEVPQNLSASRPQDRQFILSSKKLLLSDSGFYLCAWTSGNTDTQYFGPGTRLTVL.

The chain is built from TRBV5-4 and TRBJ1-2, with D possibly TRBD1 on 5 matching bases. The V end was cut by 4 bases, the J end by 4 bases, with 17 bases between. The CDR3 extends over 15 amino acids. The germline V gene encodes CDR1 SGHNT and CDR2 YYREEE (reference sequence). In nucleotides, the CDR3 is TGTGCCAGCAGCAACAGGATAGGGGAAACCTATGGCTACACCTTC. Protein product: CASSNRIGETYGYTF.

This chain connects TRBV6-5 to TRBJ2-7; D might be TRBD1 (5 bases). V lost 5 bases to trimming and J lost 3 bases, with 11 bases between them. The V gene's germline CDR1 is MNHEY and CDR2 SVGAGI. The CDR3 is 13 residues long. The CDR3 protein is CASSRDSYYEQYF. The CDR3 region has the DNA TGTGCCAGCAGTCGAGACAGCTACTACGAGCAGTACTTC.

The V and J genes are TRBV30 and TRBJ1-1; unclear D gene. Deletions cut 6 bases from V and 5 bases from J, with 19 bases between. Germline V gene sequence: CDR1 GTSNPN, CDR2 SVGIG (reference sequence). The CDR3 contains 14 residues. CDR3 amino acids: CACTQALAGTEAFF. Here the CDR3 DNA reads TGTGCCTGTACGCAGGCCCTTGCCGGGACTGAAGCTTTCTTT.

This chain links TRBV11-2 with TRBJ1-5; possible D gene TRBD1, 5 bases. Between the trimmed V and J ends, which lost 6 bases and 2 bases, there was a span of 14 bases. There are 15 residues in the CDR3. The germline CDR1 and CDR2 sequences are SGHAT and FQNNGV. The CDR3 spells CASSPLGGGNQPQHF. The CDR3 DNA is TGTGCCAGCAGTCCCTTGGGGGGGGGCAATCAGCCCCAGCATTTT.

V is TRBV12-3 or TRBV12-4 and J is TRBJ2-5; the D gene is possibly TRBD1 (5 bases). The CDR3 has 13 residues. V lost 3 bases to trimming and J lost 6 bases, with 11 bases between them. The DNA of the CDR3 is TGTGCCAGCAGTTTGGACATCGTCCAGACCCAGTACTTC. Its translation is CASSLDIVQTQYF.

This clone was seen many times. V and J are TRBV27 and TRBJ2-2; TRBD1 agrees at 8 bases. Germline CDR1 and CDR2: MNHEY and SMNVEV (reference sequence). The CDR3 spans 19 residues. V trimming: 7 bases; J trimming: 2 bases; junction bases outside the gene matches: 18. Here the CDR3 reads CASTTFYTGTGPNTGELFF. The CDR3 DNA reads TGTGCCAGCACAACCTTCTATACCGGGACAGGACCCAACACCGGGGAGCTGTTTTTT.

V gene TRBV5-1 combines with J gene TRBJ2-3; TRBD1 matches 7 bases. This CDR3 has 14 amino acids. Germline values: CDR1 SGHRS, CDR2 YFSETQ. The junction had 2 bases not matched to a gene; V was cut back by 4 bases and J by 0 bases. DNA of the CDR3: TGCGCCAGCAGCCAGGGGGTTAGCACAGATACGCAGTATTTT. Translating it yields CASSQGVSTDTQYF.